This is a list of T cell receptor beta chains from one sample in a study of cytomegalovirus exposure and HLA in healthy donors. Assay: immunoSEQ multiplex PCR; the TCRdb copy retains only in-frame clones and omits some. This sample has around 120,000 clones, with around three quarters found just once. The sample comprised PBMCs. The receptors shown here come from a woman between 40 and 55 years old in good health and CMV-seropositive. Both conserved end residues are part of each CDR3. Clone size is given for some rows only: seen once, a few or many times, or a class if the clone is expanded.

>TRBJ1-2|TRBV7-9|-
CASTRGGISGYTF
>TRBJ1-1|TRBV7-2|-
CASSSSTVTEAFF
>TRBJ2-7|TRBV6-5|once
CASSARDIGGEQYF
>TRBJ2-3|TRBV5-6|once
CASSLPGTVDTDTQYF
>TRBJ1-2|TRBV2|-
CASTFRQGTLYGYTF
>TRBJ2-5|TRBV29-1|-
CSVVRGAVAGVGETQYF
>TRBJ2-5|TRBV7-7|-
CASSLSGGDQETQYF
>TRBJ2-7|TRBV2|once
CASIGAYEQYF
>TRBJ2-3|TRBV19|-
CASSHQGADTQYF
>TRBJ2-5|TRBV25-1|-
CASSTQMETQYF
>TRBJ1-2|TRBV7-9|-
CASSPQTVNYGYTF
>TRBJ2-6|TRBV9|-
CASSGRQGYRSGANVLTF
>TRBJ2-3|TRBV5-5|-
CASSGRTSGAPGDTQYF
>TRBJ1-1|TRBV29-1|-
CSVLNPGMNTEAFF
>TRBJ1-4|TRBV2|-
CASSFQGGNEKLFF
>TRBJ2-7|TRBV7-7|-
CASSLVSLRPTVAYEQYF
>TRBJ1-3|TRBV25-1|-
CASSEYSRGKAGNTIYF
>TRBJ2-5|TRBV5-6|-
CASSEGLAGEGEKETQYF
>TRBJ1-1|TRBV4-1|-
CASSPRATGLNTEAFF
>TRBJ2-7|TRBV6-1|-
CASIEGSGPPYEQYF
>TRBJ1-6|TRBV7-8|-
CASSLGQYSPLHF
>TRBJ2-5|TRBV10-2|-
CASTGGGQETQYF
>TRBJ1-4|TRBV6-1|once
CASSEVGRVDEKLFF
>TRBJ2-3|TRBV19|-
CASSISGLATDTQYF
>TRBJ2-3|TRBV5-4|once
CASSYRGTDTQYF
>TRBJ2-5|TRBV9|-
CASSAIPARDRAYQETQYF
>TRBJ1-5|TRBV15|few
CATSRDPYQPQHF
>TRBJ1-3|TRBV5-4|few
CASSFNRGSSGNTIYF
>TRBJ2-7|TRBV12-2|-
CASRLGQKVWSYEQYF
>TRBJ1-2|TRBV2|-
CASRPRGDYGYTF
>TRBJ2-1|TRBV7-3|-
CASSFPGAGEQFF
>TRBJ2-4|TRBV9|-
CASSATGDRKHIQYF
>TRBJ2-2|TRBV4-3|-
CASRRQGNTGELFF
>TRBJ2-2|TRBV19|-
CASTDRGPNTGELFF
>TRBJ2-3|TRBV7-9|-
CASSLFLWASGIGTDTQYF
>TRBJ2-5|TRBV5-1|-
CASSHGGSTGGETQYF
>TRBJ1-6|TRBV12-5|-
CASGLGQGGSPLHF
>TRBJ2-5|TRBV10-3|-
CAISESGLAQSPTQYF
>TRBJ1-1|TRBV7-8|-
CASSSGRGEFMNTEAFF
>TRBJ2-5|TRBV5-1|-
CASSLRDYQSQETQYF
>TRBJ1-4|TRBV5-1|-
CASSTGISANEKLFF
>TRBJ2-7|TRBV19|-
CASSIGGSGLAAYEQYF
>TRBJ2-6|TRBV10-3|few
CAISLGQVSGANVLTF
>TRBJ2-1|TRBV4-3|medium-sized
CASSPRWGGRAGNEQFF
>TRBJ2-2|TRBV6-5|-
CASSYQGRRNTGELFF
>TRBJ1-1|TRBV5-1|-
CASSWTGVGMNTEAFF
>TRBJ2-7|TRBV7-5|-
CARSPRDRDHEQYF
>TRBJ1-5|TRBV6-5|-
CASSPVSSNQPQHF
>TRBJ2-6|TRBV5-1|-
CASSFSGAGANVLTF
>TRBJ1-1|TRBV6-5|-
CASIKQGARYTEAFF
>TRBJ2-7|TRBV7-9|-
CSSSLQGYEQYF
>TRBJ2-5|TRBV15|-
CATKAGALQETQYF
>TRBJ1-6|TRBV7-9|-
CASSPRSSSYNSPLHF
>-|TRBV2|few
CASRETGAGYEQYF
>TRBJ1-4|TRBV5-1|-
CASSWTDPEEEKLFF
>TRBJ2-1|TRBV7-9|-
CASSLASGGSYNEQFF
>TRBJ2-2|TRBV5-1|-
CASTQGQTNTGELFF